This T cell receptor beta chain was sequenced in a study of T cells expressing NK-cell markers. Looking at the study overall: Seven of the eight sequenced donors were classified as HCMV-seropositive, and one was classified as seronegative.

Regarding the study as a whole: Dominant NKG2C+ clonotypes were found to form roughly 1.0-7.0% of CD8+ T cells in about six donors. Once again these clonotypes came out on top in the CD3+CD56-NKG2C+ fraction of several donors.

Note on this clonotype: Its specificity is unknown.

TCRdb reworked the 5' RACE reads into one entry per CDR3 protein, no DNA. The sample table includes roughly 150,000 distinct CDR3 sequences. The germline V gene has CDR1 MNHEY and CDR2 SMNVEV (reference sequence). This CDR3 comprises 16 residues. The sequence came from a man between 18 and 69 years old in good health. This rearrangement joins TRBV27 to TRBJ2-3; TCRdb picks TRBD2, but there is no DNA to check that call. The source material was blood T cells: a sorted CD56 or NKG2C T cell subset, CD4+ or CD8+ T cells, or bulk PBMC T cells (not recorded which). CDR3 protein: CASSPSGGKGTDTQYF.